These 18 T cell receptor beta chains were sequenced from one sample in a study of cytomegalovirus exposure and HLA in healthy donors. The PCR was carried out with 60 Vbeta primers and 13 Jbeta primers. Data came from immunoSEQ multiplex PCR; TCRdb stores just in-frame clones and leaves some out. The repertoire has some 170,000 clones, 70% to 80% of them found once; the top ten carry roughly 10%. Material for sequencing was PBMCs. The source is a young man in good health and CMV-seropositive.

V gene TRBV4-2 combines with J gene TRBJ2-3; unclear D gene. The CDR3 has 15 residues. CDR1 and CDR2 from the germline V gene are LGHNA and YNFKEQ. The V end was cut by 0 bases, the J end by 10 bases, with 17 bases between. The DNA of the CDR3 is TGTGCCAGCAGCCAAGATCGAAGACTGCTTGGGTCGCAGTATTTT. Its translation: CASSQDRRLLGSQYF.

The V and J genes are TRBV19 and TRBJ1-6, with D unclear. Germline V lookup: CDR1 LNHDA, CDR2 SQIVND (reference sequence). The CDR3 loop spans 16 amino acids. The ends were cut back, 1 base at V and 0 bases at J, with 7 bases in the middle. The DNA of the CDR3 is TGTGCCAGTAGTATAGCTTTGAGCTCCTATAATTCACCCCTCCACTTT. It translates to CASSIALSSYNSPLHF.

In this sample, this clone turned up a few times. The V call is TRBV2, the J call TRBJ1-5, with unresolved D. Trimming cost V 8 bases and J 3 bases, with 11 bases left between them. This CDR3 has 13 residues. CDR1 and CDR2 (germline): SNHLY, FYNNEI. The CDR3 DNA reads as TGTGCCAGCGTCAGTTCTTTCAATCAGCCCCAGCATTTT. Protein sequence: CASVSSFNQPQHF.

The chain combines TRBV2 with TRBJ2-3; 7 bases fit TRBD2. The CDR3 is 16 amino acids. Unmatched junction bases numbered 12, after V lost 9 bases and J lost 0 bases. Germline lookup yields CDR1 SNHLY and CDR2 FYNNEI. The CDR3 reads CARGGVGSLSTDTQYF. The CDR3 DNA reads as TGTGCCAGGGGGGGGGTGGGCTCTCTTAGCACAGATACGCAGTATTTT.

J is TRBJ1-2 and V is TRBV19; possibly TRBD1 for D (5 bases). This CDR3 has 14 amino acids. The V gene's germline CDR1 is LNHDA and CDR2 SQIVND (reference sequence). Trimming took 3 bases from V and 0 from J, leaving 8 bases between them. CDR3 loop: CASSIRETNYGYTF. CDR3 sequence (DNA): TGTGCCAGTAGTATCAGGGAAACTAACTATGGCTACACCTTC.

V and J are TRBV5-4 and TRBJ2-5, with 10 positions matching TRBD2. The DNA end is a closer match to TRBJ2-7, so the J assignment may be wrong. CDR3 length: 13 residues. CDR1 is SGHNT, CDR2 YYREEE, per germline (reference sequence). This CDR3 reads CASRTSGKYEQYF. The CDR3 region has the DNA TGTGCCAGTAGAACTAGCGGGAAATACGAGCAGTACTTC.

The chain joins TRBV11-2 to TRBJ1-2; D not resolved. V lost 1 base and J lost 10, with 13 bases in between. The CDR3 is 13 amino acids. Germline V CDR1 and CDR2: SGHAT, FQNNGV. The CDR3 DNA reads as TGTGCCAGCAGCTTAGTCGGCAGGCAAGACTACACCTTC. Translated: CASSLVGRQDYTF.

In DNA form, the CDR3 reads TGTGCCAGCAGCTTAGATGAGGGTCGAACTGAAGCTTTCTTT. Residues: CASSLDEGRTEAFF. The J gene is TRBJ1-1, the V gene TRBV7-8; D unresolved. The V gene's germline CDR1 is SGHVS and CDR2 FQNEAQ. The CDR3 totals 14 residues. Trimming left V 1 base short and J 5 bases short, with 11 bases between.

CDR3 bases: TGTGCCAGCAGCTTTTCCTCGAACACTGAAGCTTTCTTT. This gives the protein CASSFSSNTEAFF. This sequence joins TRBV7-3 and TRBJ1-1; D unclear. V was shortened by 3 bases and J by 1 base, with 6 bases between the two germline ends. This CDR3 contains 13 residues. CDR1 is SGHTA, CDR2 FQGTGA, per germline.

V and J are TRBV6-6 and TRBJ2-1, with D possibly TRBD2 on 5 matching bases. V shed 0 bases and J shed 8 bases, with 8 bases lying between them. CDR3 length equals 13 residues. Germline V gives CDR1 MNHNY, CDR2 SVGAGI (reference sequence). For the CDR3, the DNA is TGTGCCAGCAGTTACTCCGGGGATCATGAGCAGTTCTTC. Translation: CASSYSGDHEQFF.

CDR3 bases: TGCAGCGTTGTTGTCGGGGGAGACACCATATATTTT. Amino acids: CSVVVGGDTIYF. The chain is built from TRBV29-1 and TRBJ1-3; a possible D gene is TRBD1 (5 bases). There are 12 residues in the CDR3. V was shortened by 4 bases and J by 8 bases, with 12 bases between the two germline ends. Germline values: CDR1 SQVTM, CDR2 ANQGSEA.

The V and J genes are TRBV6-5 and TRBJ2-1; no firm D call. The germline CDR1 and CDR2 sequences are MNHEY and SVGAGI. This CDR3 contains 12 residues. Trimming shortened V by 6 bases and J by 9 bases, and 12 bases separated the two germline ends. CDR3 DNA: TGTGCCAGCAGATCCCCCTCAGGTGAGCAGTTCTTC. Protein: CASRSPSGEQFF.

This chain uses TRBV11-2 with TRBJ2-1, with 10 nucleotides matching TRBD1. Germline V CDR1 and CDR2: SGHAT, FQNNGV. This CDR3 region has 15 residues. Trimming removed 6 bases from V and 7 bases from J; junction bases left unmatched: 9. CDR3 sequence (DNA): TGTGCCAGCAGTCGCCCGGGACAGGGGTTGAATGAGCAGTTCTTC. This encodes CASSRPGQGLNEQFF.

The rearrangement links TRBV2 to TRBJ2-2; D is ambiguous. The CDR3 runs 11 residues. CDR1 is SNHLY and CDR2 is FYNNEI in the germline V gene. V was cut by 8 bases and J by 10 bases, with 11 bases left in between. In DNA, the CDR3 is TGTGCCAGCTCGGTAGTTGAGGAGCTGTTTTTT. This codes for CASSVVEELFF.

The V gene is TRBV5-1, the J gene TRBJ2-2, with 7 nucleotides matching TRBD1. The V gene end was trimmed by 4 bases and the J gene end by 2 bases; junction bases not matched to a gene: 2. CDR1 SGHRS and CDR2 YFSETQ come from the germline V gene. The CDR3 is made up of 14 amino acids. In nucleotides, the CDR3 is TGCGCCAGCAGCCGGGACAGTAACACCGGGGAGCTGTTTTTT. It translates to CASSRDSNTGELFF.

The chain recombines TRBV14 with TRBJ2-7; 7 bases match TRBD2. The CDR3 is 17 residues long. J gave up 0 bases and V 1 base, and 9 bases lay outside the gene matches. Germline V CDR1 and CDR2: SGHDN, FVKESK. The CDR3 nucleotides are TGTGCCAGCAGCCAAGCTCTCGGTAGCGGGTTCTCCTACGAGCAGTACTTC. This codes for CASSQALGSGFSYEQYF.

The genes are TRBV29-1 and TRBJ1-2; 8 bases are shared with TRBD1. V shed 3 bases and J 4 bases; nucleotides not matched to a gene: 7. Germline V lookup: CDR1 SQVTM, CDR2 ANQGSEA. The CDR3 runs to 14 residues. The CDR3 spells CSVDFTGGSYGYTF. In nucleotides, the CDR3 is TGCAGCGTTGATTTCACAGGGGGGAGCTATGGCTACACCTTC.

CDR3 DNA: TGTGCCAGCAGCCCGCTAGCGGGGTCGTTCAATGAGCAGTTCTTC. Amino acids: CASSPLAGSFNEQFF. This chain joins TRBV11-3 and TRBJ2-1, with 9 bases identical to TRBD2. V dropped 5 bases and J dropped 6; count of bases not matched to a gene: 8. The CDR3 contains 15 residues. Germline V lookup: CDR1 SGHNT, CDR2 YENEEA.